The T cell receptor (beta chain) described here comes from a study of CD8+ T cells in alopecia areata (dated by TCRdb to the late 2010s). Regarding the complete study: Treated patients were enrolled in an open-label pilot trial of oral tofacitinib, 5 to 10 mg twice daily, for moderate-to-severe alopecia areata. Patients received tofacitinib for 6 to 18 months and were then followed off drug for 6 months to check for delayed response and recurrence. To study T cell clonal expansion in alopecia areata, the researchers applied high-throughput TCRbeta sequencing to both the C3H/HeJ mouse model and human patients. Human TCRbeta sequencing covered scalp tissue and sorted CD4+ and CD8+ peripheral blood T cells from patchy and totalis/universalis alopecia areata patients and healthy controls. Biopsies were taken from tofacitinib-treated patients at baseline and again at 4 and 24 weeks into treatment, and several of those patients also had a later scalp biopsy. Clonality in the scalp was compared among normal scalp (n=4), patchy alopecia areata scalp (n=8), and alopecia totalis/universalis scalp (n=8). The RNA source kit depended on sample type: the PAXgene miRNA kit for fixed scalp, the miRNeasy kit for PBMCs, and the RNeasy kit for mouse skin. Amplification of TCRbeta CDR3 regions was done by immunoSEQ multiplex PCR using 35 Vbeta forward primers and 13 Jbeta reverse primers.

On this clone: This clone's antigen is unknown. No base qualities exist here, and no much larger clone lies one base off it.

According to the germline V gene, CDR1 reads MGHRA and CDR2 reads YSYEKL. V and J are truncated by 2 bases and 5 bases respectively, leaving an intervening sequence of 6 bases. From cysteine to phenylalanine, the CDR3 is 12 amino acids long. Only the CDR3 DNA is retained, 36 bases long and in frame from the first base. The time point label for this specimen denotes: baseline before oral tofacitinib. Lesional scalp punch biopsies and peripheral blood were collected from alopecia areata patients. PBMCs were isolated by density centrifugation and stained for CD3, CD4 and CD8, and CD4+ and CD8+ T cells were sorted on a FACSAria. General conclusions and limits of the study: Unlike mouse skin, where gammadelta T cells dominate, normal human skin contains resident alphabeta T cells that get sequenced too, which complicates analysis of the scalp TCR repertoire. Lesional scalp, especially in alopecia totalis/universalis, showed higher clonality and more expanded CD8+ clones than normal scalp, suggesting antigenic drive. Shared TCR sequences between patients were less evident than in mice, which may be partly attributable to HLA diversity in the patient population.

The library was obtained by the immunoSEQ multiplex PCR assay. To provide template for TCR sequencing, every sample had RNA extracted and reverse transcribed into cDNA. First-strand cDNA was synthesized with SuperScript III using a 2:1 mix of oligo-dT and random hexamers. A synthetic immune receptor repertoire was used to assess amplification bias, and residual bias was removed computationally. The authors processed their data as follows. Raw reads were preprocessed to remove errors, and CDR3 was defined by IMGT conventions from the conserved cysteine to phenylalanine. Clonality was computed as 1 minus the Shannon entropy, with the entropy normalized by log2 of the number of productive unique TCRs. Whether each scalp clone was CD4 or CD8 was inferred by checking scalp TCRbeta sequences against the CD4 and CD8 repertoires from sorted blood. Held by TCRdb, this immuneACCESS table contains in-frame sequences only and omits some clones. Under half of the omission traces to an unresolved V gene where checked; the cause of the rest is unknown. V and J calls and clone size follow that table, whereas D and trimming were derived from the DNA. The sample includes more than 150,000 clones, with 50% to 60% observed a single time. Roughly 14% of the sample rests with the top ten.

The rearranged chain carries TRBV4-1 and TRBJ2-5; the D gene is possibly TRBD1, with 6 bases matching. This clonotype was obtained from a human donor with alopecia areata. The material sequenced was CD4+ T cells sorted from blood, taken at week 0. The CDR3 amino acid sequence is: CASSQRGETQYF. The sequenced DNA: TGCGCCAGCAGCCAAAGGGGGGAGACCCAGTACTTC.